Presented here are 13 T cell receptor beta chains from one specimen sequenced in a study of regulatory T cells in long-lasting Graves disease. Described time point: newly diagnosed GD, antithyroid drugs for less than 3 months. Construction of the TCR library relied on RNA isolated from PBMCs. Researchers made TCR beta libraries by using iRepertoire HTBI primers and running Arm-PCR on CDR3 regions. MiXCR, run by TCRdb on the multiplex PCR reads, gives a single entry per CDR3 protein. The sample lists roughly 610,000 distinct CDR3 sequences; 15% to 20% were seen once. A further study also used this sample, focusing on T cells in Graves' hyperthyroidism and ophthalmopathy.

This specimen was peripheral blood mononuclear cells (PBMCs), taken at new diagnosis, from a patient treated with antithyroid drugs. Every receptor here comes from a man aged 18 to 29 with Graves disease.

This clonotype showed up just a few times. The rearrangement joins TRBV5-1 to TRBJ2-3; 7 bases agree with TRBD2. The trim removed 4 bases at V and 0 bases at J, leaving 8 bases unmatched. CDR1 is SGHRS, CDR2 YFSETQ, per germline. The CDR3 runs 16 residues. CDR3 sequence: CASSTGRGSSTDTQYF. CDR3 coding DNA: TGCGCCAGCAGCACCGGGCGCGGGAGCAGCACAGATACGCAGTATTTT.

The rearrangement joins TRBV4-2 to TRBJ1-1, with 10 bases that match TRBD1. CDR1 is LGHNA and CDR2 is YNFKEQ in the germline V gene. The junction had 6 bases not matched to a gene; V was cut back by 5 bases and J by 0 bases. This CDR3 contains 16 residues. CDR3 in DNA: TGTGCCAGCAGCAACCGGGACAGGGGAGTGAACACTGAAGCTTTCTTT. Translating gives CASSNRDRGVNTEAFF.

This clonotype has only a few counts. Possible read error: a much larger clone is one base away. The rearrangement uses TRBV12-3 or TRBV12-4 and TRBJ2-1; TRBD1 agrees at 7 bases. This CDR3 comprises 17 residues. With V trimmed by 3 bases and J by 1 base, 9 bases remained unmatched. The CDR3 loop reads CASSFPPRGPSYNEQFF. In DNA form, the CDR3 reads TGTGCCAGCAGTTTCCCCCCAAGGGGGCCTTCCTACAATGAGCAGTTCTTC.

There are a few counts of this clonotype. The chain couples TRBV6-1 to TRBJ2-7; D is perhaps TRBD1 or TRBD2 (5 bases each). Germline CDR1 and CDR2: MNHNS and SASEGT. Trimming took off 8 bases at V and 2 bases at J, with 19 bases between the two ends. The CDR3 is 15 residues long. Here the CDR3 reads CASRPPLGVTYEQYF. In DNA form, the CDR3 reads TGTGCCAGCCGACCTCCGTTGGGGGTAACCTACGAGCAGTACTTC.

This clonotype was counted many times. The chain recombines TRBV2 with TRBJ1-6; a possible D gene is TRBD1 (6 bases). The CDR3 covers 13 residues. Germline assignment: CDR1 SNHLY and CDR2 FYNNEI. V was cut by 5 bases and J by 6 bases, with 8 bases left in between. The CDR3 sequence: CASSIQGNSPLHF. In DNA, the CDR3 is TGTGCCAGCAGTATACAGGGTAATTCACCCCTCCACTTT.

Comments on this clonotype: A much larger clone differs by one base, so this may be a read error. The rearrangement joins TRBV12-3 or TRBV12-4 to TRBJ2-3; D remains unclear. The closer fit of TRBJ2-1 to the DNA end suggests the J call may be wrong. This CDR3 is built from 14 residues. CDR3 region: CASSLDISYNKQFF. In DNA, the CDR3 is TGTGCCAGCAGTTTAGACATTTCCTACAATAAGCAGTTCTTC.

This clonotype showed up just a few times. One junction end does not reproduce the germline sequence, and a read error may be involved. This chain links TRBV7-7 with TRBJ2-5, with 8 nucleotides matching TRBD1. The CDR3 has 17 amino acids. Germline-derived CDR1 and CDR2 are SSHAT and FNYEAQ (reference sequence). The CDR3 spells CASSLEHRGTFQETQYF. The CDR3 DNA reads as TGTGCTAGCAGCTTAGAGCACAGGGGGACCTTCCAAGAGACCCAGTACTTC.

The rearrangement uses TRBV4-1 and TRBJ2-2; no reliable D call. Germline V gives CDR1 MGHRA, CDR2 YSYEKL. Trimming removed 1 base at V and 5 bases at J, with 11 bases between. This CDR3 spans 15 amino acids. CDR3 bases: TGCGCCAGCAGCCAAGGAGTAGGGTCAACCGGGGAGCTGTTTTTT. This codes for CASSQGVGSTGELFF.

This clonotype has at least ten counts. The V gene is TRBV7-8, the J gene TRBJ1-2; no reliable D call. The ends were cut back, 1 base at V and 4 bases at J, with 13 bases in the middle. From germline, CDR1 is SGHVS and CDR2 FQNEAQ. CDR3 length equals 15 residues. The CDR3 loop reads CASSLDWAGAYGYTF. The CDR3, as DNA: TGTGCCAGCAGCTTAGACTGGGCCGGCGCCTATGGCTACACCTTC.

Many counts were recorded for this clonotype. The chain has TRBV2 and TRBJ1-6; D unresolved. The CDR3 is 13 amino acids. V lost 4 bases, J lost 7 bases, and 8 bases lay in between. Germline values: CDR1 SNHLY, CDR2 FYNNEI. The CDR3 nucleotides read TGTGCCAGCAGTGGGGCCCGAAATTCACCCCTCCACTTT. Encoded protein: CASSGARNSPLHF.

The chain recombines TRBV2 with TRBJ1-2; perhaps TRBD1 as D (6 bases). The CDR3 covers 16 residues. Germline loops: CDR1 SNHLY, CDR2 FYNNEI. Trimming stripped 0 bases from V and 3 bases from J, with 14 bases between. CDR3 residues: CASSEARAGAHYGYTF. DNA of the CDR3: TGTGCCAGCAGTGAAGCACGGGCAGGGGCCCACTATGGCTACACCTTC.

This clonotype was counted ten times or more. The chain links TRBV7-3 to TRBJ2-3, with TRBD1 as a possible D gene (6 bases). The CDR3 length is 14 residues. V lost 5 bases and J lost 0, with 9 bases in between. CDR1 SGHTA and CDR2 FQGTGA come from the germline V gene. This chain's CDR3 is CASSPRGSTDTQYF. The CDR3 region has the DNA TGTGCCAGCAGCCCCAGGGGAAGCACAGATACGCAGTATTTT.

The sample holds a few counts of this clonotype. One end of the junction varies from germline; a read error may be responsible. This sequence joins TRBV28 and TRBJ1-2, with TRBD1 matching over 9 bases. Germline V gene sequence: CDR1 MDHEN, CDR2 SYDVKM. The CDR3 has 15 amino acids. DNA of the CDR3: TGTGCCAGCAATTTACCGAGGGGACAGGGAGACGGCTACACCTTC. Translating gives CASNLPRGQGDGYTF.